Following are 24 T cell receptor beta chains from one sample sequenced in a study of blood T cell repertoires in COVID-19 (dated by TCRdb to 2020 to 2022). The library was generated by the immunoSEQ multiplex PCR assay. Drawn from immuneACCESS, this table holds only the in-frame rearrangements with V and J called that TCRdb kept. Clones are partly lost; checked studies trace under half to an unresolved V gene and leave the rest unexplained. In all, the sample holds 95,000 to 150,000 clones, and 65% to 85% of those were seen once. The ten largest make up roughly 3.5% of the sample. Sequenced material: PBMCs or T cells enriched from blood (not recorded which). Every receptor here comes from a woman aged 25 to 45 who had recovered from COVID-19.

The V gene is TRBV5-4, the J gene TRBJ2-1; 8 bases agree with TRBD2. The CDR3 covers 14 residues. Germline V gene data show CDR1 as SGHNT and CDR2 as YYREEE (reference sequence). V was pared by 3 bases and J by 10 bases, with 9 bases of the junction left unmatched. The CDR3 region has the DNA TGTGCCAGCAGCTCCCCTCAGTTAGCGGGGGAGCAGTTCTTC. It codes for CASSSPQLAGEQFF. Full variable domain (rest looked up from reference TRBV5-4 and TRBJ2-1): ETGVTQSPTHLIKTRGQQVTLRCSSQSGHNTVSWYQQALGQGPQFIFQYYREEENGRGNFPPRFSGLQFPNYSSELNVNALELDDSALYLCASSSPQLAGEQFFGPGTRLTVL.

The V call is TRBV7-9, the J call TRBJ2-4, with a weak D call TRBD2 (5 bases). Germline V gene sequence: CDR1 SEHNR, CDR2 FQNEAQ (reference sequence). This CDR3 contains 17 residues. V shed 5 bases and J shed 0 bases, with 17 bases lying between them. This chain's CDR3 is CASSPLLSGIAKNIQYF. Written as DNA, the CDR3 is TGTGCCAGCAGCCCCCTGTTGTCGGGGATAGCCAAAAACATTCAGTACTTC.

The chain joins TRBV29-1 to TRBJ2-3; a possible D gene is TRBD1 (5 bases). The CDR3 is 14 residues long. V gave up 0 bases and J gave up 4 bases, with 11 bases separating them. The germline V gene encodes CDR1 SQVTM and CDR2 ANQGSEA. CDR3 in DNA: TGCAGCGTTGAAGAGAGAGTAGGGGCAGATACGCAGTATTTT. Protein sequence: CSVEERVGADTQYF.

This clone was seen a handful of times. This rearrangement joins TRBV6-2 or TRBV6-3 to TRBJ2-2, with D possibly matching TRBD2 (5 bases). This CDR3 region has 13 residues. CDR1 and CDR2 from the germline V gene are MNHEY and SVGEGT. Between the trimmed V and J ends, which lost 6 bases and 5 bases, there was a span of 10 bases. The CDR3 protein is CASSLGETGELFF. The CDR3 region has the DNA TGTGCCAGCAGCCTCGGGGAGACCGGGGAGCTGTTTTTT.

The DNA of the CDR3 is TGTGCCAGCAGTAAGGGACGCAGGGGGGAAAAACTGTTTTTT. Translating gives CASSKGRRGEKLFF. The chain has TRBV7-2 and TRBJ1-4; 7 bases line up with TRBD1. Unmatched junction bases numbered 9, after V lost 6 bases and J lost 8 bases. Germline assignment: CDR1 SGHTA and CDR2 FQGNSA. CDR3 size: 14 residues. Complete variable domain (other parts from reference TRBV7-2 and TRBJ1-4): GAGVSQSPSNKVTEKGKDVELRCDPISGHTALYWYRQSLGQGLEFLIYFQGNSAPDKSGLPSDRFSAERTGGSVSTLTIQRTQQEDSAVYLCASSKGRRGEKLFFGSGTQLSVL.

This chain connects TRBV18 to TRBJ2-7; TRBD2 matches 12 bases. Germline V gene sequence: CDR1 KGHSH, CDR2 LQKENI. The ends lost 2 bases at V and 4 bases at J; junction bases unmatched: 6. The CDR3 covers 16 residues. This CDR3 is CASSPTSGRTAYEQYF. DNA for the CDR3: TGTGCCAGCTCACCAACTAGCGGGAGGACCGCATACGAGCAGTACTTC.

J is TRBJ2-7 and V is TRBV5-1; 11 bases fit TRBD1. Germline CDR1 SGHRS, CDR2 YFSETQ. The CDR3 consists of 15 residues. J lost 5 bases, V lost 0 bases, and 4 bases had no gene match. CDR3 nucleotide sequence: TGCGCCAGCAGCTTGGGGGACAGGGGGATGGACGAGCAGTACTTC. This translates into CASSLGDRGMDEQYF.

The rearrangement joins TRBV6-4 to TRBJ2-1; 12 bases are shared with TRBD2. The CDR3 has 16 residues. CDR1 is MRHNA and CDR2 is SNTAGT in the germline V gene. Germline trimming cut 3 bases from V and 3 bases from J; bases unmatched to any gene: 3. The CDR3, as DNA: TGTGCCAGCAGTGAGACTAGCGGGAGTGGCTACAATGAGCAGTTCTTC. It translates to CASSETSGSGYNEQFF.

The CDR3 DNA reads TGTGCCAGCAGATGCCCCCTAGCGGCCGCCTACAATGAGCAGTTCTTC. Its protein is CASRCPLAAAYNEQFF. The chain combines TRBV28 with TRBJ2-1, with 7 bases aligning to TRBD2. Germline-derived CDR1 and CDR2 are MDHEN and SYDVKM. The CDR3 totals 16 residues. The junction had 10 bases not matched to a gene; V was cut back by 6 bases and J by 2 bases.

The V call is TRBV5-4, the J call TRBJ2-1, with TRBD2 matching 11 bases. Germline V CDR1 and CDR2: SGHNT, YYREEE (reference sequence). This CDR3 has 15 amino acids. J was trimmed by 10 bases and V by 4 bases; bases with no gene match: 10. Here the CDR3 reads CASSKTSGSRKEQFF. CDR3 DNA sequence: TGTGCCAGCAGCAAAACTAGCGGGAGTAGAAAGGAGCAGTTCTTC.

The chain is built from TRBV6-5 and TRBJ2-3; 11 positions agree with TRBD2. The germline V gene has CDR1 MNHEY and CDR2 SVGAGI. V was pared by 6 bases and J by 4 bases, with 6 bases of the junction left unmatched. CDR3 length: 15 residues. CDR3 coding DNA: TGTGCCAGCAGGCCTAGCGGGAGGAGTCCAGATACGCAGTATTTT. It yields the protein CASRPSGRSPDTQYF.

The J gene is TRBJ2-1, the V gene TRBV29-1; perhaps TRBD1 as D (5 bases). From germline, CDR1 is SQVTM and CDR2 ANQGSEA. Trimming took 2 bases from V and 6 from J, leaving 5 bases between them. The CDR3 is 11 amino acids. Here the CDR3 reads CSVERGNEQFF. CDR3 bases: TGCAGCGTTGAAAGGGGCAATGAGCAGTTCTTC.

In this sample, this clone turned up once. J is TRBJ1-4 and V is TRBV6-5, with 9 positions matching TRBD1. Germline V gene data show CDR1 as MNHEY and CDR2 as SVGAGI. V trimming: 8 bases; J trimming: 7 bases; junction bases outside the gene matches: 5. The CDR3 runs to 13 residues. The CDR3 reads CASGQGWPEKLFF. The CDR3 DNA sequence: TGTGCCAGCGGACAGGGGTGGCCTGAAAAACTGTTTTTT.

The chain carries TRBV28 and TRBJ2-6, with 15 positions matching TRBD2. Germline assignment: CDR1 MDHEN and CDR2 SYDVKM. The V and J ends lost 5 bases and 0 bases, in that order; junction bases with no gene match: 14. The CDR3 is made up of 22 amino acids. CDR3 amino acids: CASSPFWTSGREGNSGANVLTF. DNA of the CDR3: TGTGCCAGCAGTCCCTTCTGGACTAGCGGGAGGGAGGGGAACTCTGGGGCCAACGTCCTGACTTTC.

This clone was observed a single time. This chain joins TRBV5-1 and TRBJ2-1; 7 nucleotides agree with TRBD2. Germline V lookup: CDR1 SGHRS, CDR2 YFSETQ. The CDR3 runs 16 residues. The junction had 12 bases not matched to a gene; V was cut back by 7 bases and J by 2 bases. The CDR3 coding sequence is TGCGCCAGCTTGGACCGACGGGGAGGGGCCTACAATGAGCAGTTCTTC. This sequence encodes CASLDRRGGAYNEQFF.

CDR3 region: CATQSTGGEDTQYF. The CDR3 nucleotides are TGTGCCACCCAGTCGACAGGGGGCGAGGATACGCAGTATTTT. V gene TRBV25-1 combines with J gene TRBJ2-3, with 10 bases matching TRBD1. CDR1 MGHDK and CDR2 SYGVNS come from the germline V gene. The J segment lost 6 bases and the V segment lost 10 bases, leaving 10 bases of the junction unmatched. The CDR3 runs to 14 residues.

The gene calls are TRBV2 and TRBJ1-2; D is possibly TRBD1 (6 bases). Germline-derived CDR1 and CDR2 are SNHLY and FYNNEI. There are 17 residues in the CDR3. V gave up 3 bases and J gave up 3 bases, with 20 bases separating them. CDR3 DNA sequence: TGTGCCAGCAGTGATGCGGGGGCGATTCGACCGTACTATGGCTACACCTTC. This encodes CASSDAGAIRPYYGYTF.

This chain uses TRBV29-1 with TRBJ2-3; 12 bases map to TRBD2. The CDR3 consists of 14 residues. V trimming: 7 bases; J trimming: 4 bases; junction bases outside the gene matches: 6. Germline CDR1 is SQVTM and CDR2 is ANQGSEA. The CDR3 coding sequence is TGCAGCGCCCGGACTAGCGGGAATGCAGATACGCAGTATTTT. It encodes CSARTSGNADTQYF.

The V and J genes are TRBV29-1 and TRBJ2-7, with D possibly being TRBD2 (6 bases). The CDR3 runs 12 residues. Trimming left V 5 bases short and J 0 bases short, with 8 bases between. The germline V gene has CDR1 SQVTM and CDR2 ANQGSEA. CDR3 nucleotide sequence: TGCAGCGTTCGCGGGAACTCCTACGAGCAGTACTTC. Translated, it gives CSVRGNSYEQYF.

Only a few counts were recorded for this clone. The chain employs TRBV28 and TRBJ1-2; 8 nucleotides line up with TRBD1. Looked up from germline, CDR1 is MDHEN and CDR2 is SYDVKM. The CDR3 length is 15 residues. The V gene end was trimmed by 6 bases and the J gene end by 4 bases; junction bases not matched to a gene: 10. The CDR3 loop is CASRSAGGGSYGYTF. As DNA, the CDR3 is TGTGCCAGCAGATCCGCAGGGGGCGGTAGCTATGGCTACACCTTC.

This clone was observed once. The V gene is TRBV9, the J gene TRBJ2-3; 11 positions agree with TRBD2. The CDR3 loop spans 15 amino acids. CDR1 and CDR2 from the germline V gene are SGDLS and YYNGEE. V shed 3 bases and J 5 bases; nucleotides not matched to a gene: 5. CDR3 sequence reads: CASSGSGRDGDTQYF. The CDR3 DNA is TGTGCCAGCAGCGGTAGCGGGAGGGACGGAGATACGCAGTATTTT.

This clone was seen only once. This sequence joins TRBV28 and TRBJ1-1; weak D call: TRBD1 (6 bases). The germline V gene has CDR1 MDHEN and CDR2 SYDVKM. The CDR3 has 16 residues. Trimming removed 4 bases at V and 5 bases at J, with 20 bases between. Here the CDR3 reads CASSYTFGGGYTEAFF. CDR3 coding DNA: TGTGCCAGCAGTTATACCTTTGGGGGGGGCTATACTGAAGCTTTCTTT.

The chain combines TRBV6-5 with TRBJ2-2; TRBD2 aligns across 8 bases. Germline CDR1 reads MNHEY; CDR2 reads SVGAGI. V lost 8 bases and J lost 7; bases outside the gene matches: 12. The CDR3 consists of 15 residues. This CDR3 reads CASREDSGIFGELFF. The CDR3 region has the DNA TGTGCCAGCCGCGAGGATAGCGGGATTTTCGGGGAGCTGTTTTTT.

The chain carries TRBV6-2 or TRBV6-3 and TRBJ1-1, with 7 bases fitting TRBD1. Trimming removed 6 bases from V and 4 bases from J; junction bases left unmatched: 14. The germline V gene encodes CDR1 MNHEY and CDR2 SVGEGT. The CDR3 sequence is 16 residues long. The CDR3 region is CASSQLSDRAGTEAFF. CDR3 DNA: TGTGCCAGCAGCCAACTATCCGACAGGGCGGGCACTGAAGCTTTCTTT.